This TCR beta chain was identified during a study of T cell clonotyping in hematopoietic cell transplantation. This table comes from immunoSEQ multiplex PCR, and its TCRdb copy is limited to in-frame clones, with some not included. The data show more than 8,000 clones, about 88% seen once. As for time point: recipient sample about 28 days before transplant, after cytoreduction. CDR3 size: 14 residues. The J segment lost 4 bases and the V segment lost 4 bases, leaving 2 bases of the junction unmatched. CDR1 is SGDLS and CDR2 is YYNGEE in the germline V gene. The chain combines TRBV9 with TRBJ1-4, with 9 bases that match TRBD1. The sample consisted of peripheral blood mononuclear cells, taken before stem cell transplant. The sequence was collected from a woman aged 60-75 years with acute myeloid leukemia. Some clones in this sample may be carry-over from other donors' samples. In DNA, the CDR3 is TGTGCCAGCAGCCCGACAGGGGGTAATGAAAAACTGTTTTTT. It is translated as CASSPTGGNEKLFF.